The 32 T cell receptor beta chains below all came from one sample that was sequenced in a study of shared clonotypes between healthy human individuals. The protocol was immunoSEQ multiplex PCR, while the TCRdb copy is restricted to in-frame clones and leaves out a portion. The sample has more than 2 million clones; 90% to 95% are singletons. The sequenced material came from naive CD4+ T cells sorted from blood. Sample subset: CD45RA+ positively selected. The source is a young man in good health.

The gene calls are TRBV5-1 and TRBJ2-1; D is possibly TRBD2 (6 bases). Looked up from germline, CDR1 is SGHRS and CDR2 is YFSETQ. The V gene lost 2 bases and the J gene lost 6 bases, with 18 bases spanning the gap. The CDR3 totals 16 residues. The CDR3 DNA is TGCGCCAGCAGCTTTATATCAGGGTACGGGGGCAATGAGCAGTTCTTC. It translates to CASSFISGYGGNEQFF.

This rearrangement joins TRBV10-3 to TRBJ2-2; D perhaps matches TRBD2 (6 bases). Looked up from germline, CDR1 is ENHRY and CDR2 is SYGVKD. CDR3 length: 14 amino acids. V was pared by 6 bases and J by 5 bases, with 13 bases between. The CDR3 coding sequence is TGTGCCATCAGATCGGGACTGGGAACCGGGGAGCTGTTTTTT. Translated: CAIRSGLGTGELFF.

This clone was seen once. The genes are TRBV14 and TRBJ2-7; D remains ambiguous. Germline V gene sequence: CDR1 SGHDN, CDR2 FVKESK. The CDR3 loop spans 15 amino acids. V lost 4 bases and J 6 bases, leaving 19 bases between the germline ends. The CDR3 region has the DNA TGTGCCAGCAGCCGCGACCCCCTGAAGGGCGGCGAGCAGTACTTC. The encoded protein is CASSRDPLKGGEQYF.

The rearrangement uses TRBV7-9 and TRBJ1-4, with D uncertain. Germline V gene sequence: CDR1 SEHNR, CDR2 FQNEAQ (reference sequence). V was cut by 0 bases and J by 4 bases, with 6 bases left in between. The CDR3 contains 14 residues. This chain's CDR3 is CASSLAQINEKLFF. Written as DNA, the CDR3 is TGTGCCAGCAGCTTAGCACAGATTAATGAAAAACTGTTTTTT.

The rearrangement joins TRBV7-2 to TRBJ2-5; D gene unclear. Germline values: CDR1 SGHTA, CDR2 FQGNSA. V gave up 2 bases and J gave up 3 bases, with 13 bases separating them. The CDR3 consists of 15 residues. The CDR3, as DNA: TGTGCCAGCAGCTTAAGTCGGCATTCGAAAGAGACCCAGTACTTC. This gives the protein CASSLSRHSKETQYF.

The CDR3 DNA reads as TGCGCCAGCAGCTTGGCGGGGCAGAACCAAGAGACCCAGTACTTC. It specifies CASSLAGQNQETQYF. V and J are TRBV5-1 and TRBJ2-5, with D perhaps assigned TRBD1 or TRBD2 (5 bases each). The V gene's germline CDR1 is SGHRS and CDR2 YFSETQ. This CDR3 region has 15 residues. Trimming left V 0 bases short and J 0 bases short, with 9 bases between.

This chain connects TRBV5-4 to TRBJ2-1, with TRBD1 matching over 7 bases. Germline V CDR1 and CDR2: SGHNT, YYREEE (reference sequence). The CDR3 runs to 14 residues. The V gene end was trimmed by 0 bases and the J gene end by 9 bases; junction bases not matched to a gene: 6. In nucleotides, the CDR3 is TGTGCCAGCAGCTTGGGAGACAGGGTGGGTGAGCAGTTCTTC. Residues: CASSLGDRVGEQFF. Combining the CDR3 with reference TRBV5-4 and TRBJ2-1 gives the whole variable domain ETGVTQSPTHLIKTRGQQVTLRCSSQSGHNTVSWYQQALGQGPQFIFQYYREEENGRGNFPPRFSGLQFPNYSSELNVNALELDDSALYLCASSLGDRVGEQFFGPGTRLTVL.

The chain couples TRBV5-6 to TRBJ2-1, with D uncertain. V was trimmed by 2 bases and J by 2 bases, leaving 11 bases between them. Germline CDR1 reads SGHDT; CDR2 reads YYEEEE. This CDR3 spans 15 amino acids. CDR3 region: CASSFRQQTYNEQFF. As DNA, the CDR3 is TGTGCCAGCAGCTTCCGGCAGCAGACCTACAATGAGCAGTTCTTC.

The chain is built from TRBV6-5 and TRBJ1-1; 7 nucleotides line up with TRBD1. The CDR3 has 14 amino acids. Per germline, CDR1 MNHEY and CDR2 SVGAGI. V gave up 5 bases and J gave up 3 bases; unmatched junction bases: 6. CDR3: CASSAGTVYTEAFF. The CDR3 region has the DNA TGTGCCAGCAGTGCCGGGACAGTGTACACTGAAGCTTTCTTT.

The genes are TRBV5-1 and TRBJ2-5; D not certain. Trimming shortened V by 0 bases and J by 1 base, and 7 bases separated the two germline ends. Germline V gene data show CDR1 as SGHRS and CDR2 as YFSETQ. The CDR3 totals 14 residues. The CDR3 protein is CASSLEKPQETQYF. DNA for the CDR3: TGCGCCAGCAGCTTGGAGAAGCCCCAAGAGACCCAGTACTTC.

CDR3 amino acids: CASSRGGSSSYEQYF. CDR3 coding DNA: TGCGCCAGCAGCCGCGGTGGCTCCAGCTCCTACGAGCAGTACTTC. This chain uses TRBV5-1 with TRBJ2-7, with D uncertain. The CDR3 is made up of 15 amino acids. V was cut by 4 bases and J by 0 bases, with 14 bases left in between. The germline gives CDR1 SGHRS, CDR2 YFSETQ.

This clone appeared a single time. The chain carries TRBV4-3 and TRBJ2-3; the D gene is possibly TRBD2 (5 bases). The V end was cut by 0 bases, the J end by 0 bases, with 10 bases between. The CDR3 length is 16 residues. CDR1 is LGHNA and CDR2 is YSLEER in the germline V gene. The CDR3: CASSQDIASSTDTQYF. The CDR3 DNA sequence: TGCGCCAGCAGCCAAGATATAGCGAGTAGCACAGATACGCAGTATTTT.

V is TRBV5-4 and J is TRBJ2-5; 10 nucleotides line up with TRBD1. The CDR3 is 18 amino acids. The V gene's germline CDR1 is SGHNT and CDR2 YYREEE (reference sequence). The V segment lost 4 bases and the J segment 0 bases; nucleotides outside the gene matches: 12. CDR3 sequence: CASSSPRDRGYDQETQYF. As DNA, the CDR3 is TGTGCCAGCAGCAGCCCCCGGGACAGGGGTTACGACCAAGAGACCCAGTACTTC.

This rearrangement joins TRBV4-1 to TRBJ1-6; 11 nucleotides align to TRBD1. CDR1 is MGHRA, CDR2 YSYEKL, per germline. V trimming: 1 base; J trimming: 9 bases; junction bases outside the gene matches: 8. The CDR3 covers 17 residues. Written as DNA, the CDR3 is TGCGCCAGCAGCCAAGCAGTACTCGGGACAGGGGGTTCACCCCTCCACTTT. The encoded protein is CASSQAVLGTGGSPLHF.

Only one count was recorded for this clone. J is TRBJ2-7 and V is TRBV6-6, with 7 positions matching TRBD2. This CDR3 has 15 residues. V dropped 4 bases and J dropped 0; count of bases not matched to a gene: 6. Germline V CDR1 and CDR2: MNHNY, SVGAGI (reference sequence). CDR3 sequence reads: CASSSSGFSSYEQYF. In DNA, the CDR3 is TGTGCCAGCAGTTCTAGCGGATTCAGCTCCTACGAGCAGTACTTC.

As concerns this clone: Different DNA sequences within this sample yield the same CDR3. The chain has TRBV6-5 and TRBJ1-1; D might be TRBD1 (5 bases). There are 14 residues in the CDR3. The V gene lost 0 bases and the J gene lost 4 bases, with 9 bases spanning the gap. Looked up from germline, CDR1 is MNHEY and CDR2 is SVGAGI. CDR3 sequence: CASSYSGGGTEAFF. The CDR3, as DNA: TGTGCCAGCAGTTACTCGGGGGGTGGCACTGAAGCTTTCTTT.

V and J are TRBV28 and TRBJ2-3; a weak D match, TRBD2 (5 bases). The V end lost 2 bases, the J end lost 0 bases, and 9 bases lay between the germline ends. The CDR3 is 15 amino acids. Germline CDR1 MDHEN, CDR2 SYDVKM. The CDR3: CASSLRQRSTDTQYF. CDR3 DNA sequence: TGTGCCAGCAGTTTACGGCAGCGGAGCACAGATACGCAGTATTTT.

The chain combines TRBV10-3 with TRBJ1-1, with 9 bases that match TRBD1. The CDR3 spans 13 residues. The V segment lost 7 bases and the J segment 2 bases; nucleotides outside the gene matches: 2. CDR1 and CDR2 from the germline V gene are ENHRY and SYGVKD. The CDR3 bases are TGTGCCATCAAGGGACAGGGTAACACTGAAGCTTTCTTT. Translating it yields CAIKGQGNTEAFF.

The sample holds one count of this clone. The V gene is TRBV30, the J gene TRBJ2-7; a possible D gene is TRBD2 (5 bases). The germline V gene has CDR1 GTSNPN and CDR2 SVGIG (reference sequence). The CDR3 totals 14 residues. V shed 3 bases and J shed 2 bases, with 14 bases lying between them. The CDR3: CAWRGVRGAYEQYF. The CDR3 DNA is TGTGCCTGGAGGGGAGTCCGGGGAGCCTACGAGCAGTACTTC.

V gene TRBV5-1 combines with J gene TRBJ2-1, with 8 bases that match TRBD2. This CDR3 comprises 13 residues. Germline trimming cut 4 bases from V and 11 bases from J; bases unmatched to any gene: 8. In germline, CDR1 is SGHRS, CDR2 YFSETQ. The CDR3 reads CASSPSGPAKQFF. CDR3 coding DNA: TGCGCCAGCAGCCCTAGCGGGCCAGCTAAGCAGTTCTTC.

In regard to this clone: Within the sample, other DNA sequences also encode this same CDR3. This rearrangement joins TRBV7-9 to TRBJ2-5, with D possibly called TRBD1 or TRBD2 (5 bases each). Germline V gives CDR1 SEHNR, CDR2 FQNEAQ (reference sequence). V shed 9 bases and J shed 5 bases, with 7 bases lying between them. There are 10 residues in the CDR3. The chain's CDR3 is CASEGETQYF. The CDR3 DNA is TGTGCCAGTGAGGGGGAGACCCAGTACTTC.

This clone was counted once. The rearrangement links TRBV7-2 to TRBJ1-2; unclear D gene. The ends were cut back, 1 base at V and 7 bases at J, with 10 bases in the middle. The CDR3 is 13 amino acids. CDR1 is SGHTA and CDR2 is FQGNSA in the germline V gene. The CDR3 reads CASSLVVGGGYTF. The CDR3 nucleotides are TGTGCCAGCAGCTTAGTGGTCGGTGGTGGCTACACCTTC.

The V call is TRBV5-1, the J call TRBJ2-7; TRBD1 matches 9 bases. The CDR3 totals 14 residues. Trimming at V came to 4 bases and at J to 7 bases, leaving 9 bases not matched to a gene. Germline assignment: CDR1 SGHRS and CDR2 YFSETQ. The CDR3 sequence: CASSHGTGIGEQYF. The CDR3 nucleotides are TGCGCCAGCAGCCACGGGACAGGGATTGGAGAGCAGTACTTC.

The rearrangement joins TRBV19 to TRBJ1-4; D uncertain. This CDR3 region has 15 residues. CDR1 and CDR2 (germline): LNHDA, SQIVND (reference sequence). V was cut by 0 bases and J by 5 bases, with 10 bases left in between. The CDR3 region has the DNA TGTGCCAGTAGTATAGACAACCGTCCGAATGAAAAACTGTTTTTT. This sequence encodes CASSIDNRPNEKLFF.

This clone was recorded once. The CDR3 sequence: CAWSAGTGRIMDTEAFF. DNA for the CDR3: TGTGCCTGGAGTGCGGGGACAGGGAGAATCATGGACACTGAAGCTTTCTTT. The rearrangement uses TRBV30 and TRBJ1-1; 9 bases map to TRBD1. V was pared by 1 base and J by 3 bases, with 12 bases of the junction left unmatched. Looked up from germline, CDR1 is GTSNPN and CDR2 is SVGIG (reference sequence). The CDR3 loop spans 17 amino acids.

The chain is built from TRBV10-3 and TRBJ1-1, with a tentative D call TRBD1 (5 bases). This CDR3 region has 14 residues. The germline V gene encodes CDR1 ENHRY and CDR2 SYGVKD. V shed 2 bases and J shed 3 bases, with 10 bases lying between them. CDR3 loop: CAISEQGADTEAFF. The CDR3 bases are TGTGCCATCAGTGAGCAAGGGGCGGACACTGAAGCTTTCTTT.

This clone was seen a few times. This chain uses TRBV5-6 with TRBJ2-1; 7 bases line up with TRBD1. Germline V gene sequence: CDR1 SGHDT, CDR2 YYEEEE. This CDR3 is built from 11 residues. V lost 5 bases, J lost 10 bases, and 3 bases stayed unmatched. CDR3 protein: CASSLQGEQFF. The CDR3 coding sequence is TGTGCCAGCAGTTTACAGGGGGAGCAGTTCTTC.

This chain joins TRBV7-2 and TRBJ2-7; D not resolved. CDR3 size: 14 residues. Germline values: CDR1 SGHTA, CDR2 FQGNSA. V dropped 1 base and J dropped 2 bases, with 9 bases sitting between them. The CDR3 DNA sequence: TGTGCCAGCAGCTTAGGTCATCCCCCCTACGAGCAGTACTTC. Amino acids: CASSLGHPPYEQYF.

About this clone: The same CDR3 can be traced to other DNA sequences in this sample. This chain uses TRBV6-6 with TRBJ2-1; no reliable D call. With 0 bases removed from V and 8 bases from J, the gap between germline ends came to 5 bases. This CDR3 has 12 residues. From germline, CDR1 is MNHNY and CDR2 SVGAGI (reference sequence). The CDR3 bases are TGTGCCAGCAGTTACTCTGGCGATGAGCAGTTCTTC. Translating it yields CASSYSGDEQFF.

With regard to this clone: In the same sample, other DNA sequences code for this CDR3. The chain carries TRBV18 and TRBJ2-7; D uncertain. Germline-derived CDR1 and CDR2 are KGHSH and LQKENI. V lost 2 bases and J 1 base, leaving 9 bases between the germline ends. The CDR3 length is 14 residues. This CDR3 reads CASSPGSLSYEQYF. CDR3 nucleotide sequence: TGTGCCAGCTCACCAGGGTCGTTATCCTACGAGCAGTACTTC.

The chain links TRBV5-6 to TRBJ2-7, with unresolved D. The CDR3 is 18 residues long. Germline V lookup: CDR1 SGHDT, CDR2 YYEEEE. V was cut by 0 bases and J by 0 bases, with 19 bases left in between. CDR3 region: CASSLGFRPGPSSYEQYF. The CDR3 DNA reads TGTGCCAGCAGCTTGGGCTTTCGCCCAGGCCCGAGCTCCTACGAGCAGTACTTC.

CDR3 residues: CASSYSPGQGRAFF. The CDR3, as DNA: TGTGCCAGCAGTTACTCGCCGGGACAGGGGCGAGCTTTCTTT. The chain couples TRBV6-6 to TRBJ1-1, with 10 bases matching TRBD1. J gave up 10 bases and V 0 bases, and 5 bases lay outside the gene matches. The CDR3 loop spans 14 amino acids. CDR1 and CDR2 (germline): MNHNY, SVGAGI (reference sequence).